A single sample gave rise to the 23 T cell receptor beta chains below, sequenced in a study of T cells in Graves' hyperthyroidism and ophthalmopathy. Researchers amplified the TCR beta CDR3 regions from RNA transcripts. In the first-round RT-PCR of the TCR CDR3, the HTBI primer set was used. TCRdb independently ran MiXCR on the multiplex PCR reads; one entry per CDR3 protein. Altogether a few hundred thousand distinct CDR3 sequences are present, about 15% being singletons, with the ten largest covering 30% to 35%. What was sequenced was blood. The receptor source for this set is a woman in her thirties with Graves' hyperthyroidism.

This clonotype was counted many times. This chain uses TRBV30 with TRBJ1-1, with 8 bases identical to TRBD1. There are 15 residues in the CDR3. J was trimmed by 4 bases and V by 0 bases; bases with no gene match: 7. In germline, CDR1 is GTSNPN, CDR2 SVGIG (reference sequence). The CDR3 protein is CAWSVPPTGVTEAFF. Here the CDR3 DNA reads TGTGCCTGGAGTGTCCCCCCGACAGGGGTCACTGAAGCTTTCTTT.

In this sample, this clonotype turned up a few times. The rearrangement uses TRBV30 and TRBJ2-1; 9 nucleotides align to TRBD2. This CDR3 contains 16 residues. Per the germline V gene, CDR1 is GTSNPN and CDR2 is SVGIG (reference sequence). Losses at the gene ends were 1 base for V and 7 bases for J; bases not matched to a gene: 11. The CDR3 DNA is TGTGCCTGGAGTGCCCGCGGGACTAGCCTGAAAAATGAGCAGTTCTTC. This encodes CAWSARGTSLKNEQFF. The full variable domain, completed using reference TRBV30 and TRBJ2-1, is SQTIHQWPATLVQPVGSPLSLECTVEGTSNPNLYWYRQAAGRGLQLLFYSVGIGQISSEVPQNLSASRPQDRQFILSSKKLLLSDSGFYLCAWSARGTSLKNEQFFGPGTRLTVL.

This clonotype appeared many times. CDR3 nucleotides: TGTGCCAGCAGTTTGGGGACGGGAGGGCCACGGAGCACAGATACGCAGTATTTT. As protein: CASSLGTGGPRSTDTQYF. The rearrangement links TRBV28 to TRBJ2-3, with TRBD2 matching 8 bases. Germline V gene sequence: CDR1 MDHEN, CDR2 SYDVKM. The CDR3 contains 18 residues. After removal of 3 bases from V and 0 bases from J, the junction contained 11 bases not matched to a gene.

This clonotype was seen repeatedly, ten times or more. This chain joins TRBV20-1 and TRBJ2-3; perhaps TRBD1 as D (5 bases). V lost 3 bases, J lost 8 bases, and 18 bases lay in between. The CDR3 is 14 residues long. Germline V lookup: CDR1 DFQATT, CDR2 SNEGSKA (reference sequence). This CDR3 is CSARAVVAQATQYF. CDR3 bases: TGCAGTGCTAGGGCGGTAGTGGCACAGGCTACGCAGTATTTT.

This clonotype was picked up many times. V usage is TRBV11-2 and J usage is TRBJ2-2; 7 positions agree with TRBD1. The V gene end was trimmed by 5 bases and the J gene end by 8 bases; junction bases not matched to a gene: 8. CDR3 length: 14 amino acids. Germline lookup yields CDR1 SGHAT and CDR2 FQNNGV. DNA of the CDR3: TGTGCCAGCAGCCCAGGACAGGCAATAGGGGAGCTGTTTTTT. As protein: CASSPGQAIGELFF.

This clonotype was observed a handful of times. The genes are TRBV7-2 and TRBJ2-3, with 11 bases that match TRBD2. The V gene's germline CDR1 is SGHTA and CDR2 FQGNSA. With V trimmed by 4 bases and J by 4 bases, 4 bases remained unmatched. The CDR3 sequence is 15 residues long. The CDR3 region has the DNA TGTGCCAGCAGCTCTTTAGCGGGAGGGCCAGATACGCAGTATTTT. Translated, it gives CASSSLAGGPDTQYF.

This clonotype has a count of ten or more. The chain's CDR3 is CSASNRGSSYNEQFF. The CDR3, as DNA: TGCAGTGCTAGTAACAGGGGGAGCTCCTACAATGAGCAGTTCTTC. This sequence joins TRBV20-1 and TRBJ2-1; 8 positions match TRBD1. The CDR3 consists of 15 residues. Germline lookup yields CDR1 DFQATT and CDR2 SNEGSKA (reference sequence). The V gene end was trimmed by 3 bases and the J gene end by 0 bases; junction bases not matched to a gene: 4.

The J gene is TRBJ1-1, the V gene TRBV6-6; the D gene is possibly TRBD1 (5 bases). The germline gives CDR1 MNHNY, CDR2 SVGAGI (reference sequence). Trimming pared 0 bases from V and 5 bases from J, leaving 16 bases between. The CDR3 sequence is 16 residues long. The CDR3 coding sequence is TGTGCCAGCAGTTACTCGACTTATGGGCAGGGAACTGAAGCTTTCTTT. Its protein is CASSYSTYGQGTEAFF.

This clonotype was observed a single time. The junction shows a germline mismatch at one end, possibly a read error. The chain has TRBV7-3 and TRBJ1-6; D gene uncertain. The germline gives CDR1 SGHTA, CDR2 FQGTGA. The CDR3 contains 15 residues. The CDR3 reads CAGSFQRGENSPLHF. In nucleotides, the CDR3 is TGTGCCGGCAGCTTCCAGCGGGGTGAGAATTCACCCCTCCACTTT.

This clonotype was recorded at least ten times. The V and J genes are TRBV11-2 and TRBJ2-5; 9 nucleotides match TRBD2. V was pared by 4 bases and J by 1 base, with 7 bases of the junction left unmatched. Germline V gene data show CDR1 as SGHAT and CDR2 as FQNNGV. There are 16 residues in the CDR3. The CDR3 region is CASSYRLADSQETQYF. As DNA, the CDR3 is TGTGCCAGCAGCTACCGACTAGCGGACTCCCAAGAGACCCAGTACTTC.

This clonotype occurred a few times. The chain joins TRBV20-1 to TRBJ2-4; TRBD1 aligns across 12 bases. Germline assignment: CDR1 DFQATT and CDR2 SNEGSKA (reference sequence). This CDR3 has 17 residues. Trimming took 3 bases from V and 1 from J; bases not matched to a gene: 7. The CDR3 nucleotides are TGCAGTGCTAGCCGGGACAGGGGGCACAACGCCAAAAACATTCAGTACTTC. It encodes CSASRDRGHNAKNIQYF.

This clonotype came up many times. The rearrangement uses TRBV30 and TRBJ2-4; D is undetermined. The CDR3 sequence is 14 residues long. Germline V lookup: CDR1 GTSNPN, CDR2 SVGIG (reference sequence). V was clipped by 3 bases and J by 6 bases, with 15 bases between them. The CDR3 DNA sequence: TGTGCCTGGAGGGCTCCCCAGCGAGGAAACATTCAGTACTTC. It specifies CAWRAPQRGNIQYF.

The rearrangement links TRBV12-3 or TRBV12-4 to TRBJ2-7; the D is unclear. The CDR3 sequence is 13 residues long. Trimming took 6 bases from V and 0 from J, leaving 9 bases between them. CDR3 protein: CASSYQSSYEQYF. The CDR3, as DNA: TGTGCCAGCAGCTACCAGAGCTCCTACGAGCAGTACTTC.

There are many counts of this clonotype. The chain carries TRBV12-3 or TRBV12-4 and TRBJ1-5; D not resolved. The CDR3 has 12 residues. Trimming removed 6 bases from V and 6 bases from J, with 9 bases in between. In DNA form, the CDR3 reads TGTGCCAGCAGCCAGAAGGGTCAGCCCCAGCATTTT. Amino acids: CASSQKGQPQHF.

This clonotype was seen ten or more times. The V and J genes are TRBV7-9 and TRBJ2-5; D is possibly TRBD1 (6 bases). CDR1 and CDR2 (germline): SEHNR, FQNEAQ (reference sequence). V lost 5 bases and J 0 bases, leaving 16 bases between the germline ends. The length of the CDR3 is 16 residues. The CDR3 DNA reads as TGTGCCAGCAGCCTACTCGATGGACAGCACCAAGAGACCCAGTACTTC. Its translation is CASSLLDGQHQETQYF.

The rearrangement uses TRBV4-2 and TRBJ2-1; 11 nucleotides match TRBD2. The CDR3 spans 16 residues. Trimming took 5 bases from V and 6 from J; bases not matched to a gene: 9. CDR1 and CDR2 from the germline V gene are LGHNA and YNFKEQ. Here the CDR3 DNA reads TGTGCCAGCAGCAAGCTAGCGGGAGGAACCCCCAATGAGCAGTTCTTC. It specifies CASSKLAGGTPNEQFF.

This clonotype came up a few times. V is TRBV20-1 and J is TRBJ1-3; D unresolved. Per germline, CDR1 DFQATT and CDR2 SNEGSKA (reference sequence). Trimming shortened V by 0 bases and J by 4 bases, and 4 bases separated the two germline ends. The CDR3 runs to 12 residues. CDR3 nucleotides: TGCAGTGCTAGAGATTGGGGAAACACCATATATTTT. Encoded protein: CSARDWGNTIYF.

CDR3: CSAAGDSLREKLFF. The CDR3 bases are TGCAGCGCCGCAGGGGACAGTCTCAGGGAAAAACTGTTTTTT. The chain recombines TRBV29-1 with TRBJ1-4, with 7 bases matching TRBD1. V shed 7 bases, J shed 8 bases, and the junction held 13 bases outside the gene matches. CDR3 length equals 14 residues. Germline V lookup: CDR1 SQVTM, CDR2 ANQGSEA.

Many counts were recorded for this clonotype. For the CDR3, the DNA is TGTGCCAGCAGTTTTCGGGGGAACACTGAAGCTTTCTTT. Protein sequence: CASSFRGNTEAFF. The rearrangement uses TRBV28 and TRBJ1-1, with D unclear. This CDR3 region has 13 residues. V was trimmed by 3 bases and J by 1 base, leaving 6 bases between them. Germline V lookup: CDR1 MDHEN, CDR2 SYDVKM.

This clonotype was seen a few times. In nucleotides, the CDR3 is TGTGCCAGCAGGGGAGTCCGGACAACTATCTTTTGCTCTGGGGCCAACGTCCTGACTTTC. Translating it yields CASRGVRTTIFCSGANVLTF. The rearrangement links TRBV6-1 to TRBJ2-6, with D perhaps given as TRBD1 or TRBD2 (5 bases each). V was cut by 6 bases and J by 0 bases, with 24 bases left in between. Germline V gene sequence: CDR1 MNHNS, CDR2 SASEGT. This CDR3 is built from 20 residues.

This clonotype was seen more than once but under ten times. The rearrangement joins TRBV6-1 to TRBJ2-5; 9 bases agree with TRBD1. The CDR3 totals 15 residues. The ends lost 0 bases at V and 6 bases at J; junction bases unmatched: 5. CDR1 is MNHNS, CDR2 SASEGT, per germline. The CDR3 DNA follows: TGTGCCAGCAGTGAAGCGGGGACAGGGAAACAGACCCAGTACTTC. Translated: CASSEAGTGKQTQYF.

This clonotype showed up many times. V usage is TRBV30 and J usage is TRBJ2-7, with no clear D. CDR3 size: 16 residues. The germline V and J ends were trimmed by 0 bases and 2 bases, with 17 bases remaining between them. Germline assignment: CDR1 GTSNPN and CDR2 SVGIG (reference sequence). In nucleotides, the CDR3 is TGTGCCTGGAGTGTACGTTGGAACAGTAAGCCCTACGAGCAGTACTTC. This translates into CAWSVRWNSKPYEQYF.

Concerning this clonotype itself: A read error is possible here, since a much larger clone lies one base away. The chain joins TRBV2 to TRBJ2-7, with TRBD1 as a possible D gene (6 bases). V was pared by 4 bases and J by 5 bases, with 24 bases between. The CDR3 spans 17 residues. The germline gives CDR1 SNHLY, CDR2 FYNNEI. The CDR3 DNA follows: TGTGCCAGCAGTGGATCGTTGTCGACAGGCGAATACCACGAGCAGTACTTC. It is translated as CASSGSLSTGEYHEQYF.